This T cell receptor (beta chain) is from a study of somatic mutations in cytotoxic T cells in rheumatoid arthritis. V lost 4 bases and J lost 4; bases outside the gene matches: 4. CDR1 SGHAT and CDR2 FQNNGV come from the germline V gene. The length of the CDR3 is 15 residues. Original handling: Among patient CD8+ clones larger than 1%, matches to published virus-specific TCRB sequences were rare. The repertoire was sequenced with immunoSEQ multiplex PCR; TCRdb's copy has only in-frame clones and lacks some. For V, J and clone size, that table is used; D and trimming come from the DNA. The sample includes about 16,000 clones, roughly 79% of them seen just once.

The sequence was obtained from an adult with rheumatoid arthritis. Source material: CD8+ T cells sorted from blood. The V and J genes are TRBV11-2 and TRBJ2-1; the match to TRBD2 covers 10 bases. In DNA, the CDR3 is TGTGCCAGCAGCTCCCTAGCGGGAGAGTACAATGAGCAGTTCTTC. Its translation is CASSSLAGEYNEQFF.